This is a list of T cell receptor beta chains from one sample in a study of blood T cell repertoires in COVID-19. The repertoire was sequenced with immunoSEQ multiplex PCR; TCRdb's copy has only in-frame clones and lacks some. This sample has some 75,000 clones, with around 90% found just once. Input material: peripheral blood. Source of these receptors: a human donor in a cohort sampled during active COVID-19. Both conserved end residues are part of each CDR3. A D gene is named only where the DNA matches it firmly. Rows may omit the clone size; those that give it use once, few, many or a size class.

CASRPGLAGRSFF TGTGCCAGCAGACCTGGACTAGCGGGGAGGTCATTCTTC TRBD2 once TRBJ2-1 TRBV6-5
CASGTGTAPTDTQYF TGTGCCAGCGGAACCGGGACAGCTCCCACAGATACGCAGTATTTT TRBD1 - TRBJ2-3 TRBV2
CASSLSTGGDGELFF TGTGCCAGCAGCCTCTCGACAGGGGGTGACGGGGAGCTGTTTTTT TRBD1 once TRBJ2-2 TRBV9
CASSIDGTSGAYNEQFF TGTGCCAGTAGTATAGATGGGACTAGCGGGGCTTACAATGAGCAGTTCTTC TRBD2 - TRBJ2-1 TRBV19
CASSLLIQGPDSPLHF TGTGCCAGCAGCCTATTAATACAGGGGCCCGATTCACCCCTCCACTTT TRBD1 - TRBJ1-6 TRBV5-5
CASSEGRAYTEAFF TGTGCCAGCAGTGAAGGCAGGGCCTACACTGAAGCTTTCTTT - once TRBJ1-1 TRBV2
CASSKEPTNEKLFF TGTGCCAGTAGTAAGGAGCCAACTAATGAAAAACTGTTTTTT - - TRBJ1-4 TRBV19
CASNGGGYEQYF TGTGCCAGCAATGGGGGAGGCTACGAGCAGTACTTC - - TRBJ2-7 TRBV7-6
CAWSQQGSVDYTF TGTGCCTGGAGTCAGCAGGGGAGCGTCGACTACACCTTC - - TRBJ1-2 TRBV30
CASSRGKRGDYEQYF TGTGCCAGCAGCCGGGGCAAGCGGGGGGACTACGAGCAGTACTTC TRBD2 - TRBJ2-7 TRBV28
CASSLDRVGYEQYF TGCGCCAGCAGCCTGGACAGGGTTGGCTACGAGCAGTACTTC TRBD1 - TRBJ2-7 TRBV5-1